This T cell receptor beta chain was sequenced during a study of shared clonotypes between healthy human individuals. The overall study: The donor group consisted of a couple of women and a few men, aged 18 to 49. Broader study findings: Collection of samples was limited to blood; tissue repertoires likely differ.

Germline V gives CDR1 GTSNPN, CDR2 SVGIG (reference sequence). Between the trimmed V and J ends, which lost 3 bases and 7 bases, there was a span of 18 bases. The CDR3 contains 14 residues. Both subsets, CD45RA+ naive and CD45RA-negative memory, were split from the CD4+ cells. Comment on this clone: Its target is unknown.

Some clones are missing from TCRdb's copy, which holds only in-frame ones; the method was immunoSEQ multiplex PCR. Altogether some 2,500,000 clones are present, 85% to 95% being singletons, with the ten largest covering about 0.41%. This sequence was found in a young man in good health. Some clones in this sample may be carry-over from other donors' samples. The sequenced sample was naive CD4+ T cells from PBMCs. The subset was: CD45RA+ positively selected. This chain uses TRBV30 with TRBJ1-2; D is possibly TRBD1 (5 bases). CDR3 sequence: CAWSREGVPVGYTF. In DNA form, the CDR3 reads TGTGCCTGGAGCAGGGAAGGAGTCCCCGTTGGCTACACCTTC. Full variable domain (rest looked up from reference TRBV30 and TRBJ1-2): SQTIHQWPATLVQPVGSPLSLECTVEGTSNPNLYWYRQAAGRGLQLLFYSVGIGQISSEVPQNLSASRPQDRQFILSSKKLLLSDSGFYLCAWSREGVPVGYTFGSGTRLTVV.